One T cell receptor (beta chain) is described in this entry. As yet, its antigen is unknown. This sample is drawn from a study of shared clonotypes between healthy human individuals. Study-wide results and caveats: Memory subsets generally showed smaller estimated richness than naive subsets did.

The CDR3 is made up of 10 amino acids. Sequencing used immunoSEQ multiplex PCR; TCRdb keeps in-frame clones, though not all of them. This table holds approximately 1.5 million clones, about 98% found once. The chain recombines TRBV21-1 with TRBJ1-2. TRBV21-1 is flagged as a pseudogene. The receptor's source is a man aged 30 to 39 in good health. Sequencing used naive CD4+ T cells sorted from blood. Regarding subset: CD45RA+ positively selected. The CDR3 coding sequence is TGTGCCAGCATCGACCGTGGCTACACCTTC. Its translation: CASIDRGYTF.